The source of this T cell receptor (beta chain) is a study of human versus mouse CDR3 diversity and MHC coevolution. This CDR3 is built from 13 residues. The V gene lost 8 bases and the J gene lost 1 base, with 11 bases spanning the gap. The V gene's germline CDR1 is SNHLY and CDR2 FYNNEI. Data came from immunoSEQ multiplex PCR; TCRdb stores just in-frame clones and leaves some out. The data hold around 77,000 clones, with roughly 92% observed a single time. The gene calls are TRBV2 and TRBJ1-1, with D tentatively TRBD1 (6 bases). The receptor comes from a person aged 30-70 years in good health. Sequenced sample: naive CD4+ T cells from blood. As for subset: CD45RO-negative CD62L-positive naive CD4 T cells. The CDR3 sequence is CASPGQRNTEAFF. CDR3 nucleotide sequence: TGTGCCAGCCCCGGACAGCGGAACACTGAAGCTTTCTTT.